This T cell receptor beta chain appears in the sequencing data of a study of blood T cell repertoires in COVID-19. Whole-study context: Material from acute and convalescent COVID-19 was sourced from the United States, Italy and Spain. PBMCs, B-cell-depleted T cells, or T cells were the source of the cDNA or gDNA that made up the material.

In the authors' workflow: Estimation of nucleated cell counts was performed using reference gene primer amplification. The repertoire was sequenced with immunoSEQ multiplex PCR; TCRdb's copy has only in-frame clones and lacks some. The V and J calls and clone size are taken from that table; D and trimming were inferred from the DNA. The sample has roughly 150,000 clones; approximately 91% are singletons. The length of the CDR3 is 14 residues. V dropped 9 bases and J dropped 1 base, with 13 bases sitting between them. Germline V gives CDR1 SGHRS, CDR2 YFSETQ. This chain connects TRBV5-1 to TRBJ2-2, with D hard to call. The clonotype comes from a man aged 18-30 years with acute or convalescent COVID-19. Specimen: peripheral blood. CDR3 amino acids: CATSEEENTGELFF. The CDR3 DNA follows: TGCGCCACCTCTGAAGAGGAGAACACCGGGGAGCTGTTTTTT.